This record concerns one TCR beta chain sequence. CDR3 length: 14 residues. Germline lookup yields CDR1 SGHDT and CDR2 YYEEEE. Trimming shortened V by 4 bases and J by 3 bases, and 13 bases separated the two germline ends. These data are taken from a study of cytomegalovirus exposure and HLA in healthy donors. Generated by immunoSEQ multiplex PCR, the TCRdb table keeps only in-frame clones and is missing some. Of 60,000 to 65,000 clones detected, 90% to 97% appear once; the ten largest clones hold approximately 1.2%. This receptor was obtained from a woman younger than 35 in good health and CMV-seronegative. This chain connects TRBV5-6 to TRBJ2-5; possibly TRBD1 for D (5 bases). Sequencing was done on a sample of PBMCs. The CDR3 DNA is TGTGCCAGCAGCATTCGACAGCCCAAAGAGACCCAGTACTTC. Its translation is CASSIRQPKETQYF.